The sequence of this TCR beta chain was determined in a study of multiple sclerosis patients with progressive multifocal leukoencephalopathy. Germline V gives CDR1 MNHNY, CDR2 SVGAGI (reference sequence). Trimming cost V 4 bases and J 7 bases; bases outside gene matches: 8. This CDR3 spans 15 amino acids. The sample holds a few counts of this clone. Time point defined: time of PML onset. Natalizumab-treated patients developed PML between roughly 16 and 60 months into natalizumab therapy. The T3 samples were drawn when PML began. The assay was run at survey level. Data came from immunoSEQ multiplex PCR; TCRdb stores just in-frame clones and leaves some out. Of more than 30,000 clones listed, approximately 90% are singletons.

The material sequenced was PBMCs, taken from a patient treated with natalizumab. This clonotype was sampled from a woman between 40 and 50 years old with progressive multifocal leukoencephalopathy. The V and J genes are TRBV6-6 and TRBJ2-2; TRBD2 aligns across 8 bases. The CDR3: CASSWSAGVGGELFF. CDR3 nucleotides: TGTGCCAGCAGTTGGTCAGCGGGGGTAGGCGGGGAGCTGTTTTTT.